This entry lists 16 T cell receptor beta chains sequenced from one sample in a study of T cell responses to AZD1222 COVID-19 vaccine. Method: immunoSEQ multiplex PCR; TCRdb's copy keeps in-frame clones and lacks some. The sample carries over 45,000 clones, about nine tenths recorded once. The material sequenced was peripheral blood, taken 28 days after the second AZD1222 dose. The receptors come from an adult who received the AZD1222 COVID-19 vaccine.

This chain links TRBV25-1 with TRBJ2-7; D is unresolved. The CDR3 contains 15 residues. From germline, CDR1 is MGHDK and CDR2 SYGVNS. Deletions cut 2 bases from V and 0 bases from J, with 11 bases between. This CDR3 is CASSEMYSGSYEQYF. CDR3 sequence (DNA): TGTGCCAGCAGTGAAATGTATTCGGGCTCCTACGAGCAGTACTTC.

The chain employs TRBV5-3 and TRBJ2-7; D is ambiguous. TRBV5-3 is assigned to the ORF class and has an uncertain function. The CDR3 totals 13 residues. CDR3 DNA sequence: TGTGCGGCATATGTGGCGAGAGTGGGCGAGCAGTACTTC. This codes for CAAYVARVGEQYF.

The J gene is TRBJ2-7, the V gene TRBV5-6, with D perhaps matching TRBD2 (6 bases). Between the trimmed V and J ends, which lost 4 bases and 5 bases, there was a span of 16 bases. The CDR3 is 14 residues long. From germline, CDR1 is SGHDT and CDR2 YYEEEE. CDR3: CASSPLGREDEQYF. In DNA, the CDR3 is TGTGCCAGCAGCCCCCTAGGCAGGGAGGACGAGCAGTACTTC.

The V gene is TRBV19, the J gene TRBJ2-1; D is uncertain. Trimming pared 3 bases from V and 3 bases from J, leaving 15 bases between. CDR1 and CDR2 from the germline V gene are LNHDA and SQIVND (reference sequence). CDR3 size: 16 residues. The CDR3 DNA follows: TGTGCCAGTAGTATTTTACTCCTAGGTGACTACAATGAGCAGTTCTTC. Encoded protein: CASSILLLGDYNEQFF.

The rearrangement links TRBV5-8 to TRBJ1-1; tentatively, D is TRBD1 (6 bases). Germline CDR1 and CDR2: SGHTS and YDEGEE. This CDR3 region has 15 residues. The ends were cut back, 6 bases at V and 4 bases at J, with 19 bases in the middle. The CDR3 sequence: CASIPSWGPGTEAFF. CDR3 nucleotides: TGTGCCAGCATTCCCTCCTGGGGGCCGGGCACTGAAGCTTTCTTT.

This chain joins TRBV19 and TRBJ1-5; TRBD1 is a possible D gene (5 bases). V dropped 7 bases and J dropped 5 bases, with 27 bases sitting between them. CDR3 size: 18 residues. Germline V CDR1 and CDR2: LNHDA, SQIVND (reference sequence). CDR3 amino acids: CASTPTFRHYLGDQPQHF. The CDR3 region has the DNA TGTGCCAGTACCCCGACCTTCCGACACTACTTAGGGGATCAGCCCCAGCATTTT.

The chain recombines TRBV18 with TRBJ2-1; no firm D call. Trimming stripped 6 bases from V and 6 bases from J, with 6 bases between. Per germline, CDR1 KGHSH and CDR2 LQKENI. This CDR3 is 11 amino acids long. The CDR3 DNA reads TGTGCCAGCTCGAATGGCAATGAGCAGTTCTTC. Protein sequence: CASSNGNEQFF.

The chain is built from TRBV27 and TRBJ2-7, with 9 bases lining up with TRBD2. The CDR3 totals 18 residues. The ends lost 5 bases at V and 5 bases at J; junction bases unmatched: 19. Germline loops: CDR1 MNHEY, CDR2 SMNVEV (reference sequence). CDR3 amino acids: CASSPPGPMTSGFDEQYF. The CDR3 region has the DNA TGTGCCAGCAGTCCGCCAGGCCCGATGACTAGCGGCTTCGACGAGCAGTACTTC.

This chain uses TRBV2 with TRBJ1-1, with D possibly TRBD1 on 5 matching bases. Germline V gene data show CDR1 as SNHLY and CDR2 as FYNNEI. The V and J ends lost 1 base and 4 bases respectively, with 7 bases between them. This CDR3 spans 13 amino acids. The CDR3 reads CASSEGGTTEAFF. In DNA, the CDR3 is TGTGCCAGCAGTGAAGGGGGGACCACTGAAGCTTTCTTT.

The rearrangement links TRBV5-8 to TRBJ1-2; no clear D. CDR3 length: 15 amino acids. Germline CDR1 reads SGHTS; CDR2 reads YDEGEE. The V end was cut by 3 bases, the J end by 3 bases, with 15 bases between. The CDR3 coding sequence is TGTGCCAGCAGCTGGGGTGAGGGCAGGTACTATGGCTACACCTTC. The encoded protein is CASSWGEGRYYGYTF.

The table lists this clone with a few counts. CDR3 bases: TGTGCCAGCAGCTTAGCGGCCGGCCTGGAGGGCTACACCTTC. It yields the protein CASSLAAGLEGYTF. V and J are TRBV7-9 and TRBJ1-2; no clear D. V gave up 0 bases and J gave up 8 bases, with 13 bases separating them. The CDR3 length is 14 residues. CDR1 SEHNR and CDR2 FQNEAQ come from the germline V gene (reference sequence). Supplemented by reference TRBV7-9 and TRBJ1-2, the full variable domain reads DTGVSQNPRHKITKRGQNVTFRCDPISEHNRLYWYRQTLGQGPEFLTYFQNEAQLEKSRLLSDRFSAERPKGSFSTLEIQRTEQGDSAMYLCASSLAAGLEGYTFGSGTRLTVV.

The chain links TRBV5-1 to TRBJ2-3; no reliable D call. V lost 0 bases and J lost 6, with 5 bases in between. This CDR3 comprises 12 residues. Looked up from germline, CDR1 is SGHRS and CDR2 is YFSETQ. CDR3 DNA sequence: TGCGCCAGCAGCTTGGACATCGATACGCAGTATTTT. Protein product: CASSLDIDTQYF.

CDR3 sequence: CASSPPIGGKNIQYF. The CDR3 region has the DNA TGTGCCAGCTCACCACCGATAGGGGGCAAAAACATTCAGTACTTC. The V gene is TRBV18, the J gene TRBJ2-4, with D perhaps matching TRBD1 (6 bases). The CDR3 covers 15 residues. The germline CDR1 and CDR2 sequences are KGHSH and LQKENI. Deletions cut 0 bases from V and 3 bases from J, with 9 bases between.

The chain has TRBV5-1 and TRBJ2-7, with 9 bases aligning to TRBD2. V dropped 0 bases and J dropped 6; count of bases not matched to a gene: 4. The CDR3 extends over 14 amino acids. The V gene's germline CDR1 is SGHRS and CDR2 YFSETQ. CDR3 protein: CASSLGLAGVEQYF. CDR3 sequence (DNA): TGCGCCAGCAGCTTGGGGTTAGCGGGGGTCGAGCAGTACTTC.

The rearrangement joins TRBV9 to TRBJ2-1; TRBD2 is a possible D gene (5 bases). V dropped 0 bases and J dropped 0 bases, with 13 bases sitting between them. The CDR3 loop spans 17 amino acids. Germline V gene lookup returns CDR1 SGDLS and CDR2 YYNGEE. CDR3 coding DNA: TGTGCCAGCAGCGTAGCTGTCCGGGAAAGCTCCTACAATGAGCAGTTCTTC. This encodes CASSVAVRESSYNEQFF.

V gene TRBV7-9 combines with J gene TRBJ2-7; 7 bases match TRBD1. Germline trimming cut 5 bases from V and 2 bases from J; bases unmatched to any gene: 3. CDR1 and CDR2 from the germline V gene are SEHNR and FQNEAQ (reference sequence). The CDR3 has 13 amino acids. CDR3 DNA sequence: TGTGCCAGCAGCCCAGGGGGTGCCTACGAGCAGTACTTC. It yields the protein CASSPGGAYEQYF.